Reported below is one TCR beta chain. Antigen: not known. CDR1 DFQATT and CDR2 SNEGSKA come from the germline V gene (reference sequence). The CDR3 contains 10 residues. V was pared by 5 bases and J by 0 bases, with 1 base between. This sample was included in a study of CD8 T cells in ankylosing spondylitis. Study-wide findings and caveats: As reported, disease-linked clones showed significant enrichment in matched ankylosing spondylitis synovial fluid. Blood of patients with ankylosing spondylitis appeared to be characterized by a TCR beta motif of 8 or 9 highly homologous variants.

The authors made TCR beta libraries by quantitative 5'-RACE with molecular barcodes. TCRdb reanalysed the 5' RACE reads using MiXCR and keeps one entry per CDR3 protein. The sample lists approximately 440,000 distinct CDR3 sequences; 17% were seen once. The sequencing sample was made of blood, either unsorted or a sorted T cell fraction (not recorded which). The chain couples TRBV20-1 to TRBJ2-5; D remains unclear. This TCR was recovered from a male donor with ankylosing spondylitis. CDR3 coding DNA: TGCAGTGCTTACCAAGAGACCCAGTACTTC. Its protein is CSAYQETQYF.